This T cell receptor beta chain was sequenced in a study of T cells in Graves' hyperthyroidism and ophthalmopathy. Regarding the study as a whole: The majority of expanded thyroid clonotypes above 0.001 also appeared in blood.

Amplification targeted TCR beta CDR3 regions from RNA transcripts. The HTBI set primed first-round TCR CDR3 RT-PCR. MiXCR was run by TCRdb on the multiplex PCR reads, yielding one entry per CDR3 protein. The sample shows a few hundred thousand distinct CDR3 sequences, approximately 13% of them seen only once. Uncontrolled infection, other autoimmune disease, pregnancy or lactation excluded patients. This clonotype has at least ten counts. Its antigen is not known. The trim removed 1 base at V and 0 bases at J, leaving 8 bases unmatched. This CDR3 is built from 18 residues. Per germline, CDR1 SGHAT and CDR2 FQNNGV.

This receptor was taken from a young woman with Graves' hyperthyroidism. This chain uses TRBV11-2 with TRBJ2-3, with 9 nucleotides matching TRBD2. Sequencing input: blood. The CDR3 here is CASSLVASGASSTDTQYF. The CDR3 coding sequence is TGTGCCAGCAGCTTAGTGGCTAGCGGGGCCTCTAGCACAGATACGCAGTATTTT.